This T cell receptor (beta chain) is from a study of shared clonotypes between healthy human individuals. Points from the study as a whole: Naive subsets generally exceeded memory subsets in estimated richness.

The authors distributed each subset's genomic DNA evenly over several immunoSEQ plates. The assay was immunoSEQ multiplex PCR, and TCRdb's table has in-frame clones only and misses some. The table lists some 2,000,000 clones, 90% to 95% of them singletons. Concerning this clone itself: Its antigen is undetermined.

This TCR came from a man between 18 and 35 years old in good health. Sequenced input: naive CD4+ T cells sorted from blood. Subset defined: CD45RA+ positively selected.

Here the CDR3 reads CASSPGIGYEQYF. CDR3 DNA: TGTGCCAGCAGCCCAGGGATCGGCTACGAGCAGTACTTC. The V call is TRBV11-2, the J call TRBJ2-7; maybe TRBD1 (5 bases). The CDR3 length is 13 residues. Germline assignment: CDR1 SGHAT and CDR2 FQNNGV. V dropped 5 bases and J dropped 3 bases, with 11 bases sitting between them.